Following are 4 T cell receptor beta chains from one sample sequenced in a study of T cell repertoires in cytomegalovirus infection. TCRdb reprocessed the reads with MiXCR, giving one entry per CDR3 protein. The table shows approximately 700,000 distinct CDR3 sequences, with roughly a third occurring only once. What was sequenced was PBMCs. The receptors were gathered from a human donor in good health (CMV status not recorded). Some clones in this sample may be carry-over from other donors' samples.

This clonotype was seen many times. For the CDR3, the DNA is TGTGCCAGCAGCTTAGAGGTTTTGGCTGGGGGCGAAAAACTGTTTTTT. Its translation is CASSLEVLAGGEKLFF. V is TRBV7-6 and J is TRBJ1-4; possibly TRBD1 for D (6 bases). CDR3 size: 16 residues. Between the trimmed V and J ends, which lost 1 base and 8 bases, there was a span of 17 bases. Germline V gives CDR1 SGHVS, CDR2 FNYEAQ.

This clonotype was detected a few times. The V gene is TRBV12-3 or TRBV12-4, the J gene TRBJ1-2; no firm D call. This CDR3 has 15 amino acids. V gave up 5 bases and J gave up 8 bases, with 21 bases separating them. CDR3 sequence (DNA): TGTGCCAGCAGTCCTAACGCCCCGGCATCGTTGGGCTACACCTTC. Translated, it gives CASSPNAPASLGYTF.

This clonotype was counted between two and nine times. The rearrangement joins TRBV2 to TRBJ2-1; 10 bases align to TRBD2. J gave up 5 bases and V 5 bases, and 9 bases lay outside the gene matches. CDR3 length: 16 residues. Germline V gene data show CDR1 as SNHLY and CDR2 as FYNNEI. In nucleotides, the CDR3 is TGTGCCAGCAGTAAACTACTAGCGGGGATGAACAATGAGCAGTTCTTC. Amino acids: CASSKLLAGMNNEQFF.

The chain carries TRBV7-2 and TRBJ2-7, with 10 bases fitting TRBD1. Germline CDR1 and CDR2: SGHTA and FQGNSA. This CDR3 has 16 residues. V lost 1 base to trimming and J lost 1 base; unmatched junction nucleotides: 4. The CDR3 is CASSLVGTGASYEQYF. CDR3 nucleotides: TGTGCCAGCAGCTTAGTGGGGACAGGGGCGTCCTACGAGCAGTACTTC.